The entry below gives a single T cell receptor (beta chain) sequence along with its context. The data were obtained in a study of neoadjuvant nivolumab and ipilimumab in lung cancer. The method was immunoSEQ multiplex PCR; TCRdb's version includes in-frame clones alone and lacks a portion of them. The repertoire holds some 43,000 clones, with approximately 90% as singletons. With V trimmed by 0 bases and J by 2 bases, 5 bases remained unmatched. CDR3 length: 18 amino acids. Germline V CDR1 and CDR2: LNHNV, YYDKDF (reference sequence). The chain employs TRBV15 and TRBJ2-5; 14 bases are shared with TRBD2. This sequence was found in an adult with non-small cell lung cancer. Some clones in this sample may be carry-over from other donors' samples. The sample was blood, taken before neoadjuvant nivolumab, alone or with ipilimumab. The CDR3 DNA follows: TGTGCCACCAGCAGAGATCCGACTAGCGGGAGGGCGCAAGAGACCCAGTACTTC. This codes for CATSRDPTSGRAQETQYF.